The 25 T cell receptor beta chains below were found in one sample sequenced in a study of PD-L1 blockade in urothelial cancer. Clones were sequenced by immunoSEQ multiplex PCR, and TCRdb holds only the in-frame ones, with some missing. The sample records 35,000 to 45,000 clones, about 90% being singletons. Time point indicated: peripheral blood 6 weeks after treatment start. Sequences were derived from PBMCs, sampled around atezolizumab (anti-PD-L1) treatment. The receptors were gathered from a man between 65 and 85 years old with urothelial cancer.

This chain uses TRBV7-9 with TRBJ2-3, with D perhaps TRBD1 (6 bases). The V gene lost 8 bases and the J gene lost 7 bases, with 16 bases spanning the gap. Germline loops: CDR1 SEHNR, CDR2 FQNEAQ (reference sequence). The CDR3 loop spans 13 amino acids. The CDR3 DNA reads as TGTGCCAGCTCCCAAGGGGGATCAAATACGCAGTATTTT. Translated, it gives CASSQGGSNTQYF.

The V gene is TRBV5-4, the J gene TRBJ2-5, with 9 bases matching TRBD2. The CDR3 totals 15 residues. V trimming: 3 bases; J trimming: 5 bases; junction bases outside the gene matches: 8. Germline V gives CDR1 SGHNT, CDR2 YYREEE (reference sequence). CDR3 in amino acids: CASSWAPSGTETQYF. DNA of the CDR3: TGTGCCAGCAGCTGGGCCCCTAGCGGGACCGAGACCCAGTACTTC.

This clone showed up just a few times. The V and J genes are TRBV4-2 and TRBJ2-3, with D perhaps TRBD2 (6 bases). The ends were cut back, 4 bases at V and 5 bases at J, with 28 bases in the middle. The germline V gene encodes CDR1 LGHNA and CDR2 YNFKEQ. There are 19 residues in the CDR3. CDR3 coding DNA: TGTGCCAGCAGCCCTCTCCCAGGAGCGGGCCCGATGAGAGGAGATACGCAGTATTTT. This translates into CASSPLPGAGPMRGDTQYF.

The CDR3 coding sequence is TGTGCCAGCAGAGGACTAGCGGGAGTGGGAGATACGCAGTATTTT. This codes for CASRGLAGVGDTQYF. The chain recombines TRBV6-6 with TRBJ2-3; 13 nucleotides agree with TRBD2. CDR3 length: 15 amino acids. V trimming: 6 bases; J trimming: 5 bases; junction bases outside the gene matches: 5. The germline V gene has CDR1 MNHNY and CDR2 SVGAGI (reference sequence).

The gene calls are TRBV5-6 and TRBJ2-7; D unresolved. Germline CDR1 SGHDT, CDR2 YYEEEE. The CDR3 is 14 amino acids. With 2 bases removed from V and 0 bases from J, the gap between germline ends came to 9 bases. The CDR3 DNA is TGTGCCAGCAGCTTACTCACCCTCTCCTACGAGCAGTACTTC. This gives the protein CASSLLTLSYEQYF.

The genes are TRBV19 and TRBJ1-5; D is perhaps TRBD1 (5 bases). There are 16 residues in the CDR3. V lost 7 bases and J lost 4, with 20 bases in between. The germline CDR1 and CDR2 sequences are LNHDA and SQIVND (reference sequence). In DNA form, the CDR3 reads TGTGCCAGTATCGCGGGGGGTCGTCAGCGTAATCAGCCCCAGCATTTT. It codes for CASIAGGRQRNQPQHF.

The chain combines TRBV10-1 with TRBJ1-4; D ambiguous. The V and J ends lost 8 bases and 8 bases respectively, with 18 bases between them. Per the germline V gene, CDR1 is WNHNN and CDR2 is SYGVQD (reference sequence). This CDR3 has 14 amino acids. The CDR3 nucleotides are TGCGCCAGCCCCGGAGACCCCGATTGGGAAAAACTGTTTTTT. Translated, it gives CASPGDPDWEKLFF.

V and J are TRBV30 and TRBJ1-1, with D uncertain. Trimming cost V 0 bases and J 1 base, with 6 bases left between them. The CDR3 length is 13 residues. The germline V gene has CDR1 GTSNPN and CDR2 SVGIG (reference sequence). The chain's CDR3 is CAWSVRRNTEAFF. In nucleotides, the CDR3 is TGTGCCTGGAGTGTCAGGCGGAACACTGAAGCTTTCTTT.

This rearrangement joins TRBV5-1 to TRBJ2-1; possibly TRBD1 for D (6 bases). CDR3 length: 15 residues. The V and J ends lost 0 bases and 7 bases respectively, with 14 bases between them. Germline assignment: CDR1 SGHRS and CDR2 YFSETQ. This chain's CDR3 is CASSLGAGVVNEQFF. In DNA, the CDR3 is TGCGCCAGCAGCTTGGGGGCAGGGGTTGTAAATGAGCAGTTCTTC.

The rearrangement uses TRBV28 and TRBJ1-2; possibly TRBD1 for D (6 bases). CDR3 length: 13 amino acids. The V end was cut by 3 bases, the J end by 4 bases, with 9 bases between. In germline, CDR1 is MDHEN, CDR2 SYDVKM. The CDR3 DNA reads as TGTGCCAGCAGTTTCAGGACAGTCTATGGCTACACCTTC. Protein product: CASSFRTVYGYTF.

This clone was counted a single time. This chain uses TRBV9 with TRBJ2-1; TRBD2 matches 7 bases. The CDR3 consists of 16 residues. CDR1 and CDR2 from the germline V gene are SGDLS and YYNGEE. Trimming cost V 0 bases and J 2 bases; bases outside gene matches: 5. The CDR3 DNA follows: TGTGCCAGCAGCGTAGGGTCTAGCGGAGCCTACAATGAGCAGTTCTTC. Translating gives CASSVGSSGAYNEQFF.

V usage is TRBV10-2 and J usage is TRBJ2-7; TRBD1 matches at 8 bases. Germline V gene sequence: CDR1 WSHSY, CDR2 SAAADI. The CDR3 totals 17 residues. Trimming took 3 bases from V and 6 from J; bases not matched to a gene: 16. CDR3: CASSEHGTGNPSAEQYF. Here the CDR3 DNA reads TGCGCCAGCAGTGAACACGGGACAGGTAACCCCTCGGCCGAGCAGTACTTC.

This chain uses TRBV12-5 with TRBJ1-1; TRBD1 matches at 8 bases. The CDR3 consists of 14 residues. After removal of 7 bases from V and 4 bases from J, the junction contained 8 bases not matched to a gene. The V gene's germline CDR1 is LGHNT and CDR2 FRNRAP. The CDR3 reads CASASGGGFTEAFF. Here the CDR3 DNA reads TGTGCTAGTGCCTCAGGGGGCGGCTTCACTGAAGCTTTCTTT.

V usage is TRBV6-1 and J usage is TRBJ2-7, with D tentatively TRBD2 (7 bases). CDR1 and CDR2 from the germline V gene are MNHNS and SASEGT. This CDR3 is 16 amino acids long. The V gene lost 2 bases and the J gene lost 6 bases, with 20 bases spanning the gap. CDR3 sequence reads: CASSEWGGQGGAEQYF. CDR3 coding DNA: TGTGCCAGCAGTGAATGGGGGGGGCAGGGAGGCGCCGAGCAGTACTTC.

The J gene is TRBJ2-1, the V gene TRBV5-4; D is possibly TRBD1 (7 bases). CDR1 is SGHNT, CDR2 YYREEE, per germline (reference sequence). V lost 4 bases to trimming and J lost 6 bases, with 17 bases between them. The CDR3 sequence is 15 residues long. CDR3 amino acids: CASSRGTEARNEQFF. In DNA, the CDR3 is TGTGCCAGCAGCCGGGGGACAGAAGCCCGCAATGAGCAGTTCTTC.

The V call is TRBV14, the J call TRBJ2-2; 7 bases line up with TRBD2. V gave up 0 bases and J gave up 1 base; unmatched junction bases: 2. Germline lookup yields CDR1 SGHDN and CDR2 FVKESK. The CDR3 extends over 16 amino acids. The CDR3 coding sequence is TGTGCCAGCAGCCAAGATGCGGGGGTGAACACCGGGGAGCTGTTTTTT. This sequence encodes CASSQDAGVNTGELFF.

The chain joins TRBV6-6 to TRBJ1-6, with D tentatively TRBD1 (6 bases). V lost 2 bases and J lost 6, with 11 bases in between. The CDR3 contains 15 residues. Germline assignment: CDR1 MNHNY and CDR2 SVGAGI (reference sequence). CDR3 sequence (DNA): TGTGCCAGCAGTTACCTGGGGGACACTAATTCACCCCTCCACTTT. The encoded protein is CASSYLGDTNSPLHF.

This rearrangement joins TRBV18 to TRBJ2-7; 13 positions match TRBD2. From germline, CDR1 is KGHSH and CDR2 LQKENI. This CDR3 has 16 residues. V gave up 2 bases and J gave up 6 bases; unmatched junction bases: 7. The CDR3 protein is CASSPSGLAGVLEQYF. The CDR3 nucleotides are TGTGCCAGCTCACCAAGTGGACTAGCGGGAGTTCTCGAGCAGTACTTC.

V and J are TRBV5-1 and TRBJ1-3, with unresolved D. Trimming took 0 bases from V and 1 from J, leaving 8 bases between them. CDR1 and CDR2 (germline): SGHRS, YFSETQ. This CDR3 contains 15 residues. The CDR3 protein is CASSLEAGSGNTIYF. The CDR3 DNA follows: TGCGCCAGCAGCTTGGAGGCAGGTTCTGGAAACACCATATATTTT.

The chain couples TRBV19 to TRBJ2-1; 11 bases line up with TRBD2. The CDR3 is 14 amino acids. With V trimmed by 9 bases and J by 7 bases, 8 bases remained unmatched. Germline V gene sequence: CDR1 LNHDA, CDR2 SQIVND (reference sequence). CDR3 loop: CASLAGGPSNEQFF. Here the CDR3 DNA reads TGTGCCAGCTTAGCGGGAGGGCCCTCAAATGAGCAGTTCTTC.

This rearrangement joins TRBV4-2 to TRBJ2-1, with 9 nucleotides matching TRBD2. The CDR3 is 20 amino acids. The V and J ends lost 1 base and 2 bases, in that order; junction bases with no gene match: 15. The germline V gene encodes CDR1 LGHNA and CDR2 YNFKEQ. In DNA, the CDR3 is TGTGCCAGCAGCCAAGGAATAGCGGGAGTGAATCAGGGGACCTACAATGAGCAGTTCTTC. Encoded protein: CASSQGIAGVNQGTYNEQFF.

The V call is TRBV28, the J call TRBJ2-5; TRBD2 matches 13 bases. The germline CDR1 and CDR2 sequences are MDHEN and SYDVKM. This CDR3 has 15 residues. Trimming took 5 bases from V and 5 from J; bases not matched to a gene: 5. The CDR3 loop is CASSPGLAGVETQYF. DNA for the CDR3: TGTGCCAGCAGTCCCGGACTAGCGGGAGTTGAGACCCAGTACTTC. The full variable domain, with the rest looked up from reference TRBV28 and TRBJ2-5, is DVKVTQSSRYLVKRTGEKVFLECVQDMDHENMFWYRQDPGLGLRLIYFSYDVKMKEKGDIPEGYSVSREKKERFSLILESASTNQTSMYLCASSPGLAGVETQYFGPGTRLLVL.

The rearrangement uses TRBV27 and TRBJ2-7; D gene uncertain. V lost 5 bases and J lost 5, with 13 bases in between. The germline gives CDR1 MNHEY, CDR2 SMNVEV (reference sequence). The CDR3 length is 13 residues. The CDR3 DNA sequence: TGTGCCAGCAGTCCCGGGTTTTGGGACGAGCAGTACTTC. This gives the protein CASSPGFWDEQYF.

The chain has TRBV19 and TRBJ2-2, with 12 bases identical to TRBD2. CDR1 is LNHDA and CDR2 is SQIVND in the germline V gene (reference sequence). V lost 4 bases, J lost 6 bases, and 6 bases stayed unmatched. The CDR3 is 16 amino acids. CDR3 in DNA: TGTGCCAGTAGTACCGCGACTAGCGGGGGTCCCGGGGAGCTGTTTTTT. Amino acids: CASSTATSGGPGELFF.

The rearrangement uses TRBV5-4 and TRBJ1-5; tentative D call: TRBD1 (6 bases). Germline V gene sequence: CDR1 SGHNT, CDR2 YYREEE (reference sequence). The length of the CDR3 is 14 residues. The V end was cut by 2 bases, the J end by 6 bases, with 12 bases between. DNA for the CDR3: TGTGCCAGCAGCTTAGCAGGGGACGGTCAGCCCCAGCATTTT. It yields the protein CASSLAGDGQPQHF.